The 32 T cell receptor beta chains listed next were all sequenced from one sample in a study of cytomegalovirus exposure and HLA in healthy donors. The data were produced by immunoSEQ multiplex PCR, yet TCRdb's version contains in-frame clones alone and is incomplete. The sample yields some 49,000 clones, around nine tenths seen once. The material sequenced was PBMCs. Every receptor here comes from a man younger than 30 in good health and CMV-seronegative.

This clone was counted only a few times. The V gene is TRBV11-2, the J gene TRBJ2-3, with 10 bases fitting TRBD2. V shed 2 bases, J shed 2 bases, and the junction held 7 bases outside the gene matches. Germline V gene sequence: CDR1 SGHAT, CDR2 FQNNGV. The CDR3 length is 17 residues. The CDR3 loop reads CASSLFSSGRATDTQYF. Written as DNA, the CDR3 is TGTGCCAGCAGCTTATTTTCCAGCGGGAGGGCCACAGATACGCAGTATTTT.

As concerns this clone: The junction departs from germline at one end; a sequencing error may be responsible. This sample also contains other DNA sequences that code for the same CDR3. The chain recombines TRBV2 with TRBJ1-5, with a weak D call TRBD1 (5 bases). Germline values: CDR1 SNHLY, CDR2 FYNNEI. The length of the CDR3 is 14 residues. The CDR3 reads CASSEEGRNQPQHF. The CDR3 bases are TGTGCCAGCAGTGAAGAGGGGAGGAATCAGCCCCAGCATTTC.

This clone was detected only a few times. The chain employs TRBV18 and TRBJ2-7; D ambiguous. Germline V gives CDR1 KGHSH, CDR2 LQKENI. This CDR3 contains 16 residues. The V end lost 3 bases, the J end lost 0 bases, and 15 bases lay between the germline ends. CDR3 sequence (DNA): TGTGCCAGCTCACCCATAGGCGGCAGCAGCTCCTACGAGCAGTACTTC. Protein sequence: CASSPIGGSSSYEQYF.

The CDR3 DNA follows: TGTGCCAGCAGCCCACAGCGGGAGGGAGGGTTACTAGCCAAAAACATTCAGTACTTC. It yields the protein CASSPQREGGLLAKNIQYF. The chain joins TRBV7-9 to TRBJ2-4, with 10 positions matching TRBD2. Trimming at V came to 5 bases and at J to 0 bases, leaving 13 bases not matched to a gene. The CDR3 sequence is 19 residues long. The germline V gene has CDR1 SEHNR and CDR2 FQNEAQ (reference sequence).

This rearrangement joins TRBV28 to TRBJ2-7, with TRBD2 identical over 11 bases. The J segment lost 4 bases and the V segment lost 7 bases, leaving 24 bases of the junction unmatched. Germline lookup yields CDR1 MDHEN and CDR2 SYDVKM. This CDR3 contains 20 residues. The CDR3 protein is CASTERGTVNSGRVSYEQYF. In DNA, the CDR3 is TGTGCCAGCACCGAGCGAGGGACAGTGAATAGCGGGAGGGTATCGTACGAGCAGTACTTC.

The V and J genes are TRBV7-8 and TRBJ2-3; 10 bases fit TRBD2. The CDR3 spans 18 residues. Trimming cost V 2 bases and J 4 bases; bases outside gene matches: 12. Germline CDR1 is SGHVS and CDR2 is FQNEAQ. The CDR3 sequence: CASSLRMLASGSADTQYF. CDR3 bases: TGTGCCAGCAGCTTACGGATGTTGGCTAGCGGGAGCGCAGATACGCAGTATTTT.

The rearrangement links TRBV7-3 to TRBJ2-6, with D possibly TRBD1 on 6 matching bases. Germline CDR1 SGHTA, CDR2 FQGTGA. CDR3 size: 15 residues. Trimming took 5 bases from V and 0 from J, leaving 8 bases between them. CDR3 in amino acids: CASSVDSSGANVLTF. CDR3 coding DNA: TGTGCCAGCAGCGTGGACAGCTCTGGGGCCAACGTCCTGACTTTC.

The chain is built from TRBV7-6 and TRBJ2-1; 12 bases agree with TRBD2. Germline V CDR1 and CDR2: SGHVS, FNYEAQ. CDR3 length: 13 residues. Trimming took 8 bases from V and 4 from J; bases not matched to a gene: 0. The CDR3 loop is CASGLAGYNEQFF. CDR3 sequence (DNA): TGTGCCAGCGGACTAGCGGGATACAATGAGCAGTTCTTC.

This clone was recorded once. This chain connects TRBV28 to TRBJ1-5, with 10 bases fitting TRBD1. V gave up 6 bases and J gave up 0 bases; unmatched junction bases: 8. The CDR3 totals 17 residues. Germline assignment: CDR1 MDHEN and CDR2 SYDVKM. Written as DNA, the CDR3 is TGTGCCAGCAGCCGGACAGGGGGAGGCTATAGCAATCAGCCCCAGCATTTT. This gives the protein CASSRTGGGYSNQPQHF.

V usage is TRBV11-1 and J usage is TRBJ2-3; 13 positions match TRBD2. In germline, CDR1 is SGHAT, CDR2 FQDESV (reference sequence). The CDR3 contains 15 residues. V dropped 3 bases and J dropped 6; count of bases not matched to a gene: 3. The CDR3 spells CASSFGLAGVDTQYF. The CDR3 DNA follows: TGTGCCAGCAGCTTTGGACTAGCGGGGGTGGATACGCAGTATTTT.

The rearrangement links TRBV5-1 to TRBJ2-7; D is ambiguous. The V end was cut by 4 bases, the J end by 0 bases, with 17 bases between. Per germline, CDR1 SGHRS and CDR2 YFSETQ. This CDR3 region has 16 residues. The CDR3 DNA is TGCGCCAGCAGCACTGGTGTACTTGATAGCTCCTACGAGCAGTACTTC. Its translation: CASSTGVLDSSYEQYF.

In DNA form, the CDR3 reads TGTGCCAGCAGTCGAGGACCCGGGACAGCAGAAACCTTC. Translating it yields CASSRGPGTAETF. The chain has TRBV27 and TRBJ1-2; 7 nucleotides agree with TRBD1. Germline V gene lookup returns CDR1 MNHEY and CDR2 SMNVEV (reference sequence). CDR3 length: 13 amino acids. V was clipped by 5 bases and J by 14 bases; unmatched bases: 14.

This chain joins TRBV6-5 and TRBJ1-2; TRBD1 agrees at 7 bases. The V segment lost 6 bases and the J segment 5 bases; nucleotides outside the gene matches: 6. The length of the CDR3 is 13 residues. CDR1 and CDR2 from the germline V gene are MNHEY and SVGAGI. The CDR3 loop is CASRTGTEYGYTF. CDR3 DNA sequence: TGTGCCAGCAGGACCGGGACAGAATATGGCTACACCTTC.

This chain links TRBV7-9 with TRBJ2-2, with 8 bases that match TRBD2. Germline CDR1 reads SEHNR; CDR2 reads FQNEAQ (reference sequence). The trim removed 5 bases at V and 0 bases at J, leaving 2 bases unmatched. This CDR3 region has 15 residues. CDR3 nucleotides: TGTGCCAGCAGCGGGGGACTAGCGAACACCGGGGAGCTGTTTTTT. Translation gives CASSGGLANTGELFF.

This chain uses TRBV7-2 with TRBJ2-3, with 7 bases matching TRBD2. V shed 6 bases, J shed 4 bases, and the junction held 16 bases outside the gene matches. The germline V gene has CDR1 SGHTA and CDR2 FQGNSA. The CDR3 contains 17 residues. This CDR3 reads CASSRAPRLAEPDTQYF. DNA of the CDR3: TGTGCCAGCAGTCGTGCACCCCGGCTAGCGGAACCAGATACGCAGTATTTT.

J is TRBJ2-1 and V is TRBV30; 14 bases agree with TRBD2. The CDR3 contains 15 residues. Germline CDR1 is GTSNPN and CDR2 is SVGIG (reference sequence). J gave up 7 bases and V 0 bases, and 2 bases lay outside the gene matches. Written as DNA, the CDR3 is TGTGCCTGGAGTGTAGGACTAGCGGGAGGAAATGAGCAGTTCTTC. Its protein product is CAWSVGLAGGNEQFF. Variable domain in full (rest from reference TRBV30 and TRBJ2-1): SQTIHQWPATLVQPVGSPLSLECTVEGTSNPNLYWYRQAAGRGLQLLFYSVGIGQISSEVPQNLSASRPQDRQFILSSKKLLLSDSGFYLCAWSVGLAGGNEQFFGPGTRLTVL.

For this clone: Compared with germline, one end of the junction differs, possibly owing to a read error. The chain couples TRBV27 to TRBJ2-3, with a possible D match to TRBD1 (5 bases). The CDR3 length is 17 residues. Germline V CDR1 and CDR2: MNHEY, SMNVEV (reference sequence). CDR3 residues: CASSLWGWVGSTDTQYF. Here the CDR3 DNA reads TGTGCCAGCAGCTTATGGGGCTGGGTGGGAAGCACAGATACGCAGTATTTT.

The V call is TRBV13, the J call TRBJ2-2; TRBD1 aligns across 7 bases. Germline assignment: CDR1 PRHDT and CDR2 FYEKMQ (reference sequence). V was pared by 5 bases and J by 0 bases, with 6 bases of the junction left unmatched. This CDR3 has 16 residues. CDR3 bases: TGTGCCAGCAGCCCCCGACAGGGAGCGAACACCGGGGAGCTGTTTTTT. It is translated as CASSPRQGANTGELFF.

The chain is built from TRBV19 and TRBJ2-2; D is unclear. Per germline, CDR1 LNHDA and CDR2 SQIVND (reference sequence). This CDR3 region has 15 residues. Trimming removed 5 bases from V and 4 bases from J, with 14 bases in between. The CDR3 DNA reads as TGTGCCAGTAGTGTCTCGGTAGTTTTCACCGGGGAGCTGTTTTTT. Amino acid sequence: CASSVSVVFTGELFF.

This clone was recorded once. V usage is TRBV27 and J usage is TRBJ2-2; D is possibly TRBD2 (6 bases). Germline CDR1 reads MNHEY; CDR2 reads SMNVEV (reference sequence). With 3 bases removed from V and 3 bases from J, the gap between germline ends came to 8 bases. The CDR3 has 14 amino acids. The CDR3 DNA reads TGTGCCAGCAGTTTTGGGGGGTACACCGGGGAGCTGTTTTTT. Residues: CASSFGGYTGELFF.

The chain links TRBV9 to TRBJ1-2, with D perhaps TRBD1 (5 bases). Per germline, CDR1 SGDLS and CDR2 YYNGEE. The CDR3 contains 17 residues. The ends were cut back, 0 bases at V and 4 bases at J, with 19 bases in the middle. CDR3 in DNA: TGTGCCAGCAGCGTAGCCCAGGGAGGGGTCTTCCCCTATGGCTACACCTTC. Translating it yields CASSVAQGGVFPYGYTF.

For this clone: Germline is not matched at one junction end, which may reflect a read error. The rearrangement links TRBV14 to TRBJ2-1, with D unresolved. The CDR3 runs 13 residues. Germline V gene lookup returns CDR1 SGHDN and CDR2 FVKESK. CDR3: CASSQARYDEQFF. Written as DNA, the CDR3 is TGTGCCAGCAGCCAAGCTCGCTACGATGAGCAGTTCTTC.

This chain links TRBV29-1 with TRBJ2-3; D remains ambiguous. Germline-derived CDR1 and CDR2 are SQVTM and ANQGSEA. V dropped 3 bases and J dropped 2 bases, with 6 bases sitting between them. This CDR3 is 12 amino acids long. The CDR3 loop reads CSVESITDTQYF. DNA for the CDR3: TGCAGCGTTGAGAGTATCACAGATACGCAGTATTTT.

This clone was seen once. The V and J genes are TRBV15 and TRBJ2-1, with 7 nucleotides matching TRBD2. V lost 5 bases to trimming and J lost 4 bases; unmatched junction nucleotides: 5. Germline CDR1 LNHNV, CDR2 YYDKDF (reference sequence). CDR3 length: 14 amino acids. The CDR3, as DNA: TGTGCCACCAGCCGGGACTATAATTACAATGAGCAGTTCTTC. Translation: CATSRDYNYNEQFF.

The V and J genes are TRBV6-5 and TRBJ1-4, with D tentatively TRBD1 (5 bases). Germline V gives CDR1 MNHEY, CDR2 SVGAGI. This CDR3 contains 14 residues. Trimming pared 6 bases from V and 3 bases from J, leaving 11 bases between. The CDR3 loop is CASSSGPPNEKLFF. The DNA of the CDR3 is TGTGCCAGCAGCTCAGGGCCCCCTAATGAAAAACTGTTTTTT.

This chain connects TRBV30 to TRBJ1-5; D not certain. Germline CDR1 reads GTSNPN; CDR2 reads SVGIG (reference sequence). V lost 2 bases and J 4 bases, leaving 12 bases between the germline ends. This CDR3 has 14 amino acids. CDR3 region: CAWSWATRNQPQHF. Here the CDR3 DNA reads TGTGCCTGGAGTTGGGCAACCCGAAATCAGCCCCAGCATTTT.

The rearrangement joins TRBV19 to TRBJ1-5; 9 bases agree with TRBD1. CDR1 and CDR2 (germline): LNHDA, SQIVND (reference sequence). V trimming: 5 bases; J trimming: 4 bases; junction bases outside the gene matches: 6. CDR3 size: 15 residues. For the CDR3, the DNA is TGTGCCAGTAGTTTGGGACAGGGCCCGAATCAGCCCCAGCATTTT. This translates into CASSLGQGPNQPQHF.

The V call is TRBV2, the J call TRBJ2-1; D remains unclear. V gave up 6 bases and J gave up 8 bases, with 17 bases separating them. The CDR3 has 14 amino acids. CDR1 is SNHLY and CDR2 is FYNNEI in the germline V gene. The CDR3 loop reads CASRAWSSSDEQFF. The CDR3 region has the DNA TGTGCCAGCAGGGCTTGGTCCTCAAGCGATGAGCAGTTCTTC. The entire variable domain, with the rest obtained from reference TRBV2 and TRBJ2-1, is as follows: EPEVTQTPSHQVTQMGQEVILRCVPISNHLYFYWYRQILGQKVEFLVSFYNNEISEKSEIFDDQFSVERPDGSNFTLKIRSTKLEDSAMYFCASRAWSSSDEQFFGPGTRLTVL.

V is TRBV7-8 and J is TRBJ2-5; a possible D gene is TRBD1 (6 bases). CDR3 size: 15 residues. V lost 1 base and J 7 bases, leaving 16 bases between the germline ends. CDR1 is SGHVS and CDR2 is FQNEAQ in the germline V gene. CDR3 protein: CASSLVVYRDPTQYF. The CDR3 DNA sequence: TGTGCCAGCAGCTTAGTAGTTTACAGGGATCCGACCCAGTACTTC.

The V gene is TRBV14, the J gene TRBJ2-7; 9 positions agree with TRBD1. This CDR3 comprises 14 residues. Trimming took 5 bases from V and 3 from J; bases not matched to a gene: 5. Per germline, CDR1 SGHDN and CDR2 FVKESK. CDR3: CASSAGTGRYEQYF. CDR3 in DNA: TGTGCCAGCAGCGCCGGGACAGGGCGCTACGAGCAGTACTTC.

V is TRBV5-1 and J is TRBJ2-3; 14 nucleotides match TRBD2. The ends lost 4 bases at V and 0 bases at J; junction bases unmatched: 4. The CDR3 loop spans 17 amino acids. Germline V lookup: CDR1 SGHRS, CDR2 YFSETQ. The CDR3 region is CASSPWTSGRSTDTQYF. As DNA, the CDR3 is TGCGCCAGCAGCCCCTGGACTAGCGGGAGGAGCACAGATACGCAGTATTTT.

This clone is a singleton in its sample. The chain employs TRBV18 and TRBJ2-1; TRBD2 aligns across 11 bases. The CDR3 is made up of 20 amino acids. CDR1 and CDR2 from the germline V gene are KGHSH and LQKENI. Trimming cost V 2 bases and J 0 bases; bases outside gene matches: 12. The CDR3 reads CASSPFQTSGALSSYNEQFF. CDR3 DNA: TGTGCCAGCTCACCATTCCAGACTAGCGGGGCCCTGAGCTCCTACAATGAGCAGTTCTTC. Drawing the rest from reference TRBV18 and TRBJ2-1, the complete variable domain is NAGVMQNPRHLVRRRGQEARLRCSPMKGHSHVYWYRQLPEEGLKFMVYLQKENIIDESGMPKERFSAEFPKEGPSILRIQQVVRGDSAAYFCASSPFQTSGALSSYNEQFFGPGTRLTVL.